This TCR beta chain was sequenced for a study of T and B cells in COVID-19 patients. Sample share makes this clonotype medium-sized (0.01 to 0.1%). Trimming cost V 8 bases and J 3 bases; bases outside gene matches: 10. This CDR3 comprises 14 residues. The germline CDR1 and CDR2 sequences are MNHEY and SMNVEV (reference sequence). Blood genomic DNA input for TRB amplification was 250-500 ng. Multiplex PCR with BIOMED2 TRB-A/B primer pools amplified TRB rearrangements. TCRdb recomputed calls from the multiplex PCR reads with MiXCR, one row per CDR3 protein. The repertoire has under 20,000 distinct CDR3 sequences, 25% to 35% of them found once; the top ten carry around 4.8%.

V gene TRBV27 combines with J gene TRBJ2-7; 7 bases agree with TRBD1. The sequenced sample consisted of blood. The source is a human donor who had recovered from COVID-19. CDR3 region: CASRLNRGNYEQYF. The CDR3, as DNA: TGTGCCAGCCGACTTAACAGGGGCAACTACGAGCAGTACTTC.